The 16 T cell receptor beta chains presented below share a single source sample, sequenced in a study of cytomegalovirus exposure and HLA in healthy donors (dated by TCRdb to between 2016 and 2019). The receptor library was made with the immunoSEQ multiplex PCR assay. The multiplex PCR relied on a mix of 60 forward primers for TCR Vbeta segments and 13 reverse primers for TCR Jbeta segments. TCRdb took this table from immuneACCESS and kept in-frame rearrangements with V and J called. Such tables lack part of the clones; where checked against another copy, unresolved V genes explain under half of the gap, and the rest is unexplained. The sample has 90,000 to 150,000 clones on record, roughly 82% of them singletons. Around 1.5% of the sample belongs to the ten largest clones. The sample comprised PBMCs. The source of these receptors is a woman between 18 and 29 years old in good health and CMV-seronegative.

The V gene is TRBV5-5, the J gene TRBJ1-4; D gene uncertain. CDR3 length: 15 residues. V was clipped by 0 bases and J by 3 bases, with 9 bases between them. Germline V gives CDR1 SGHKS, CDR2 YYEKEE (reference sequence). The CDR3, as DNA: TGTGCCAGCAGCTTGGCTAGCAGTCCTAATGAAAAACTGTTTTTT. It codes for CASSLASSPNEKLFF.

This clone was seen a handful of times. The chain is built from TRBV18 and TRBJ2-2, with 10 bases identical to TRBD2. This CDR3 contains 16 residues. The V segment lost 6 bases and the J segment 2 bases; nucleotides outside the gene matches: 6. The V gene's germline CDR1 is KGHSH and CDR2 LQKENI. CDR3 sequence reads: CASSGLAPVNTGELFF. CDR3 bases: TGTGCCAGCTCGGGACTAGCGCCAGTTAACACCGGGGAGCTGTTTTTT.

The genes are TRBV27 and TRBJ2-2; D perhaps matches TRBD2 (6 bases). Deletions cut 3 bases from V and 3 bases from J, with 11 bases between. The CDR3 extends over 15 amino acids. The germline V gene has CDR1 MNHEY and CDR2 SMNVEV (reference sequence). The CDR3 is CASSLEGLDTGELFF. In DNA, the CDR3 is TGTGCCAGCAGTTTGGAGGGGCTGGACACCGGGGAGCTGTTTTTT.

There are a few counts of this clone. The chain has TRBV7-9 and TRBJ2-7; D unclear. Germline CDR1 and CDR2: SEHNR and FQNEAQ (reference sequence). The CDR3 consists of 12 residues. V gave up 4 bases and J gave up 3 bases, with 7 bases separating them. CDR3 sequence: CASSSNSYEQYF. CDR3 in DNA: TGTGCCAGCAGCTCAAACAGCTACGAGCAGTACTTC.

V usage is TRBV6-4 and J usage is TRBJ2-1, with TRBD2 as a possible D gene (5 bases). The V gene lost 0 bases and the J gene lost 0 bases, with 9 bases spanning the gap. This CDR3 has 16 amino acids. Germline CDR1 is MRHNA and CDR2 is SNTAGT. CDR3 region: CASSDSVGVSYNEQFF. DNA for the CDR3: TGTGCCAGCAGTGACTCGGTCGGGGTCTCCTACAATGAGCAGTTCTTC.

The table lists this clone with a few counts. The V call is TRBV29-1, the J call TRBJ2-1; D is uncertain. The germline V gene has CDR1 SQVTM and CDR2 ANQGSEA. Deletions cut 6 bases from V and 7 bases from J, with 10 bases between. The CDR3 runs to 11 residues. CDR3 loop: CSVTPINEQFF. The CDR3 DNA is TGCAGCGTCACCCCTATAAATGAGCAGTTCTTC.

The CDR3 is CASSLAGGRADTQYF. The CDR3 DNA follows: TGTGCCAGCAGCTTAGCGGGGGGGCGGGCAGATACGCAGTATTTT. This chain links TRBV7-2 with TRBJ2-3, with D maybe TRBD2 (7 bases). The CDR3 totals 15 residues. V lost 0 bases to trimming and J lost 4 bases, with 11 bases between them. From germline, CDR1 is SGHTA and CDR2 FQGNSA.

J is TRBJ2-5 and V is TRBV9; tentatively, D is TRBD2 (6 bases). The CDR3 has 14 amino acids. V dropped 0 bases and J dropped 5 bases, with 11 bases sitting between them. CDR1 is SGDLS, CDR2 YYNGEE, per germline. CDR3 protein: CASSVAGVRETQYF. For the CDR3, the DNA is TGTGCCAGCAGCGTAGCGGGAGTGAGGGAGACCCAGTACTTC.

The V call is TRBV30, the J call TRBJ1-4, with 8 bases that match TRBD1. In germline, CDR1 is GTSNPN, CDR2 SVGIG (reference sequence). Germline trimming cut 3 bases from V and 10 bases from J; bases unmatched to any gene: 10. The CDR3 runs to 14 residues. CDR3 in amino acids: CAWSLDRDRAKLFF. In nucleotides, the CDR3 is TGTGCCTGGAGCTTGGACAGGGATCGGGCAAAACTGTTTTTT.

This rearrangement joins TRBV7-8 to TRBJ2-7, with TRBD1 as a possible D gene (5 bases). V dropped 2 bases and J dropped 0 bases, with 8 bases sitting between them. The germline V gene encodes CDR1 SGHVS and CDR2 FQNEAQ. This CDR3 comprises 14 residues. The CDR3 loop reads CASSLSRVSYEQYF. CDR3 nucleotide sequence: TGTGCCAGCAGCTTATCCAGGGTCTCCTACGAGCAGTACTTC.

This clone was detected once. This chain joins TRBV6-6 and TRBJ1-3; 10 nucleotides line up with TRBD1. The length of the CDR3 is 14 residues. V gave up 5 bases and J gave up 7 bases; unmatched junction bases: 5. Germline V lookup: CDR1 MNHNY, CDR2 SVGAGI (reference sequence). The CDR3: CASSPTGGSNTIYF. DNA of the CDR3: TGTGCCAGCAGTCCGACAGGGGGCTCCAACACCATATATTTT.

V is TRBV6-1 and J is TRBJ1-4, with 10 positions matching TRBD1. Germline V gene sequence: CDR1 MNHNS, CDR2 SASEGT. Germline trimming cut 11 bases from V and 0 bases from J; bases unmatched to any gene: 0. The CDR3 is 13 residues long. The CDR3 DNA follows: TGTGCCGGACAGGGGGCAACTAATGAAAAACTGTTTTTT. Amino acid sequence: CAGQGATNEKLFF.

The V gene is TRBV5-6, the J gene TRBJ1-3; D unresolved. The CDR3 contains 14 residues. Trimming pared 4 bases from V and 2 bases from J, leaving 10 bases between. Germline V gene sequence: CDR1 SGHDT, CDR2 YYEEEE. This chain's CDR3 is CASSQEPAGNTIYF. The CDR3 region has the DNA TGTGCCAGCAGCCAGGAACCAGCTGGAAACACCATATATTTT.

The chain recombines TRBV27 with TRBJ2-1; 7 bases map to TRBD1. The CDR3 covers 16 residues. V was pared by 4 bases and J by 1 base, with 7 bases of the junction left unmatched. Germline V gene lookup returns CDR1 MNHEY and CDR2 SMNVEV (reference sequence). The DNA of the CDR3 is TGTGCCAGCAGTTCTCTACAGGGGAAATCCTACAATGAGCAGTTCTTC. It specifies CASSSLQGKSYNEQFF.

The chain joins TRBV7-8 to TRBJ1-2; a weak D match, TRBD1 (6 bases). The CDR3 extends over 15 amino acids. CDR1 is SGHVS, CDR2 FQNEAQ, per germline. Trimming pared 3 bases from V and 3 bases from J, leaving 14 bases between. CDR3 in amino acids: CASSLYPGQHYGYTF. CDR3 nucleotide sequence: TGTGCCAGCAGCTTGTACCCGGGACAACACTATGGCTACACCTTC.

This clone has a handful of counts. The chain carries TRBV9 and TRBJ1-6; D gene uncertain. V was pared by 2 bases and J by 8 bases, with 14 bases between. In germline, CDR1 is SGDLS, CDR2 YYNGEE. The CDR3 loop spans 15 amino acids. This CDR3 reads CASSVKGSGHSPLHF. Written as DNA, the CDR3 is TGTGCCAGCAGCGTTAAAGGGAGTGGTCATTCACCCCTCCACTTT.